Listed here are 22 T cell receptor beta chains from one sample, sequenced in a study of Tregs in tolerant kidney transplant recipients. The protocol was immunoSEQ multiplex PCR, while the TCRdb copy is restricted to in-frame clones and leaves out a portion. The table records tens of thousands of clones, over 85% of them present only once. Related graft donors supplied nonmyeloablative bone marrow transplants, and mixed chimerism was transient. The sample here was CD4+ T cells from blood (PBMCs), taken 12 months after the transplant. These receptor sequences come from a human patient who received a combined kidney and bone marrow transplant. A subset of T cells may come from the graft donor.

This sequence joins TRBV19 and TRBJ1-6; no clear D gene. Germline lookup yields CDR1 LNHDA and CDR2 SQIVND (reference sequence). V shed 6 bases and J shed 4 bases, with 10 bases lying between them. The CDR3 spans 14 residues. This CDR3 reads CASSETDYNSPLHF. The CDR3 region has the DNA TGTGCCAGTAGCGAGACTGATTATAATTCACCCCTCCACTTT.

The chain links TRBV15 to TRBJ2-3; 7 bases fit TRBD1. Germline CDR1 and CDR2: LNHNV and YYDKDF (reference sequence). The CDR3 covers 14 residues. V was clipped by 7 bases and J by 2 bases; unmatched bases: 6. In DNA form, the CDR3 reads TGTGCCACCACACGGGACAGAGACACAGATACGCAGTATTTT. Translating it yields CATTRDRDTDTQYF.

The chain links TRBV6-5 to TRBJ2-3, with TRBD1 matching 10 bases. The CDR3 has 14 amino acids. Germline assignment: CDR1 MNHEY and CDR2 SVGAGI. Losses at the gene ends were 10 bases for V and 1 base for J; bases not matched to a gene: 5. The CDR3 region has the DNA TGTGCCACAACCGGGACAGGGGGCACAGATACGCAGTATTTT. Translation: CATTGTGGTDTQYF.

The chain carries TRBV7-6 and TRBJ2-1, with 7 bases aligning to TRBD2. Per germline, CDR1 SGHVS and CDR2 FNYEAQ. This CDR3 comprises 14 residues. Trimming took 2 bases from V and 6 from J; bases not matched to a gene: 4. CDR3 loop: CASSLRLAANEQFF. The CDR3 DNA sequence: TGTGCCAGCAGCTTAAGGCTAGCGGCCAATGAGCAGTTCTTC.

This chain joins TRBV19 and TRBJ1-3, with D unresolved. The CDR3 is made up of 13 amino acids. CDR1 is LNHDA, CDR2 SQIVND, per germline (reference sequence). V was cut by 8 bases and J by 0 bases, with 8 bases left in between. The CDR3 DNA reads TGTGCCAGTCCGGTTCACTCTGGAAACACCATATATTTT. Protein: CASPVHSGNTIYF.

Concerning this clone: One junction end does not reproduce the germline sequence, and a read error may be involved. This CDR3 is also generated by other DNA sequences in the sample. The chain combines TRBV6-1 with TRBJ1-6, with D possibly TRBD1 on 5 matching bases. Looked up from germline, CDR1 is MNHNS and CDR2 is SASEGT. The CDR3 spans 13 residues. The DNA of the CDR3 is TGTGCCAGCAGTGGACAGCCTAATTCCCCCCTCCACTTT. This codes for CASSGQPNSPLHF.

This sequence joins TRBV30 and TRBJ1-1; D is unresolved. Germline lookup yields CDR1 GTSNPN and CDR2 SVGIG (reference sequence). The CDR3 spans 13 residues. V shed 1 base and J shed 8 bases, with 14 bases lying between them. The CDR3 sequence: CAWSALRETEAFF. The CDR3 coding sequence is TGTGCCTGGAGTGCCCTTAGGGAGACCGAAGCTTTCTTT.

The rearrangement links TRBV7-6 to TRBJ1-3; TRBD1 aligns across 7 bases. V lost 0 bases, J lost 4 bases, and 15 bases stayed unmatched. Germline CDR1 is SGHVS and CDR2 is FNYEAQ. This CDR3 has 19 residues. CDR3: CASSLALIGQRGPGNTIYF. The CDR3 nucleotides are TGTGCCAGCAGCTTAGCGTTAATCGGACAAAGGGGGCCCGGAAACACCATATATTTT. The variable domain in full, completed from reference TRBV7-6 and TRBJ1-3, reads GAGVSQSPRYKVTKRGQDVALRCDPISGHVSLYWYRQALGQGPEFLTYFNYEAQQDKSGLPNDRFSAERPEGSISTLTIQRTEQRDSAMYRCASSLALIGQRGPGNTIYFGEGSWLTVV.

This clone was seen once. V usage is TRBV4-2 and J usage is TRBJ2-7; 12 bases map to TRBD2. The CDR3 extends over 15 amino acids. The V gene end was trimmed by 0 bases and the J gene end by 9 bases; junction bases not matched to a gene: 6. CDR1 LGHNA and CDR2 YNFKEQ come from the germline V gene. CDR3 DNA sequence: TGTGCCAGCAGCCAAGATCTAGCGGGGGGGGCCCCGCAGTACTTC. Its protein is CASSQDLAGGAPQYF.

The chain combines TRBV11-3 with TRBJ1-2; 10 bases map to TRBD1. This CDR3 comprises 16 residues. The V gene's germline CDR1 is SGHNT and CDR2 YENEEA. Trimming cost V 0 bases and J 4 bases; bases outside gene matches: 5. CDR3 loop: CASSLDVGTGVYGYTF. The CDR3 DNA reads TGTGCCAGCAGCTTAGATGTTGGGACAGGGGTCTATGGCTACACCTTC.

This rearrangement joins TRBV18 to TRBJ2-1; the D is unclear. Per germline, CDR1 KGHSH and CDR2 LQKENI. The CDR3 consists of 11 residues. V lost 3 bases to trimming and J lost 5 bases, with 2 bases between them. As DNA, the CDR3 is TGTGCCAGCTCACCCGACAATGAGCAGTTCTTC. Amino acid sequence: CASSPDNEQFF.

The chain combines TRBV30 with TRBJ1-2; TRBD1 aligns across 9 bases. Germline CDR1 and CDR2: GTSNPN and SVGIG (reference sequence). This CDR3 is 16 amino acids long. The J segment lost 8 bases and the V segment lost 1 base, leaving 14 bases of the junction unmatched. The CDR3 coding sequence is TGTGCCTGGAGTGACACGGGGACAGGGTCCCCCCTCGGCTACACCTTC. This gives the protein CAWSDTGTGSPLGYTF.

DNA of the CDR3: TGTGCCAGCAGCCCCGGGGGGCGGGGGATTAACTACGAGCAGTACTTC. Translated: CASSPGGRGINYEQYF. The chain has TRBV7-2 and TRBJ2-7; D is possibly TRBD2 (7 bases). Trimming pared 5 bases from V and 3 bases from J, leaving 20 bases between. The CDR3 is 16 residues long. Germline CDR1 and CDR2: SGHTA and FQGNSA.

V is TRBV5-1 and J is TRBJ2-7; D possibly corresponds to TRBD2 (6 bases). The CDR3 is 14 residues long. The V gene's germline CDR1 is SGHRS and CDR2 YFSETQ. Deletions cut 0 bases from V and 3 bases from J, with 10 bases between. The CDR3 protein is CASSLEAGSYEQYF. DNA for the CDR3: TGCGCCAGCAGCTTGGAGGCGGGGAGCTACGAGCAGTACTTC.

Comments on this clone: This specimen includes other DNA sequences encoding the same CDR3. V usage is TRBV5-6 and J usage is TRBJ1-6; 7 bases match TRBD1. Germline trimming cut 1 base from V and 4 bases from J; bases unmatched to any gene: 8. CDR3 length: 17 residues. The V gene's germline CDR1 is SGHDT and CDR2 YYEEEE. The CDR3 bases are TGTGCCAGCAGCTTGAGACAGGGTTTGGGTTATAATTCACCCCTCCACTTT. It translates to CASSLRQGLGYNSPLHF.

The gene calls are TRBV9 and TRBJ1-1; D is unclear. Germline CDR1 reads SGDLS; CDR2 reads YYNGEE. Trimming removed 0 bases from V and 2 bases from J, with 8 bases in between. The CDR3 consists of 14 residues. Here the CDR3 reads CASSVVASNTEAFF. Written as DNA, the CDR3 is TGTGCCAGCAGCGTAGTCGCCAGTAACACTGAAGCTTTCTTT.

The genes are TRBV18 and TRBJ2-2; 9 bases map to TRBD1. The CDR3 is made up of 21 amino acids. V gave up 2 bases and J gave up 0 bases; unmatched junction bases: 16. CDR1 and CDR2 from the germline V gene are KGHSH and LQKENI. Here the CDR3 reads CASSPSRGQGLWKANTGELFF. The CDR3 bases are TGTGCCAGCTCACCATCCCGTGGACAGGGGCTTTGGAAGGCGAACACCGGGGAGCTGTTTTTT.

The J gene is TRBJ1-6, the V gene TRBV28; no clear D. The germline gives CDR1 MDHEN, CDR2 SYDVKM. This CDR3 is 13 amino acids long. The germline V and J ends were trimmed by 1 base and 9 bases, with 7 bases remaining between them. The CDR3 sequence: CASSLSSSSPLHF. The CDR3 DNA reads TGTGCCAGCAGTTTATCATCGAGTTCACCCCTCCACTTT.

This rearrangement joins TRBV7-2 to TRBJ2-5, with 9 bases aligning to TRBD2. Germline CDR1 and CDR2: SGHTA and FQGNSA. The CDR3 spans 14 residues. After removal of 7 bases from V and 4 bases from J, the junction contained 7 bases not matched to a gene. CDR3 loop: CASTLAGLGETQYF. The CDR3 nucleotides are TGTGCCAGCACCCTAGCGGGACTGGGAGAGACCCAGTACTTC.

The genes are TRBV28 and TRBJ2-3; D may be TRBD2 (5 bases). The CDR3 sequence is 12 residues long. V was clipped by 4 bases and J by 4 bases, with 6 bases between them. Germline V gene sequence: CDR1 MDHEN, CDR2 SYDVKM. For the CDR3, the DNA is TGTGCCAGCAGTTCACTAGCAGATACGCAGTATTTT. Encoded protein: CASSSLADTQYF.

The chain recombines TRBV9 with TRBJ1-1; TRBD1 matches 11 bases. Germline-derived CDR1 and CDR2 are SGDLS and YYNGEE. V lost 6 bases, J lost 4 bases, and 11 bases stayed unmatched. The CDR3 loop spans 16 amino acids. The DNA of the CDR3 is TGTGCCAGCATACCCCTTACCGGGACAGGGGGCACTGAAGCTTTCTTT. It is translated as CASIPLTGTGGTEAFF. Based on the CDR3 plus reference TRBV9 and TRBJ1-1, the full variable domain is DSGVTQTPKHLITATGQRVTLRCSPRSGDLSVYWYQQSLDQGLQFLIQYYNGEERAKGNILERFSAQQFPDLHSELNLSSLELGDSALYFCASIPLTGTGGTEAFFGQGTRLTVV.

The rearrangement uses TRBV5-6 and TRBJ1-6; 9 positions match TRBD1. CDR3 length equals 16 residues. Per the germline V gene, CDR1 is SGHDT and CDR2 is YYEEEE. With 4 bases clipped from V and 5 bases from J, the junction kept 7 bases outside the gene matches. CDR3 sequence reads: CASSPDRGLNNSPLHF. CDR3 coding DNA: TGTGCCAGCAGCCCGGACAGGGGATTGAATAATTCACCCCTCCACTTT.